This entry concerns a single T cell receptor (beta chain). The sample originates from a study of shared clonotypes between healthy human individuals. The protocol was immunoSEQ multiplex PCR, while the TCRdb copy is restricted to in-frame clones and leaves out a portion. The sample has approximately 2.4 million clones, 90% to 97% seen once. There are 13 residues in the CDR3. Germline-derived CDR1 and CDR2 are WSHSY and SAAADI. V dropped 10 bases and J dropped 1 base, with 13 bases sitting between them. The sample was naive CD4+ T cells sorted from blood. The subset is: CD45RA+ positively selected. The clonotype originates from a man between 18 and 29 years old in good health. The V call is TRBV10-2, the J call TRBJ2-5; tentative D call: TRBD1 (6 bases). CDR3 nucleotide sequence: TGCGCCACTAGGAGACAGGTCCAAGAGACCCAGTACTTC. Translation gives CATRRQVQETQYF.